This TCR beta chain is from a study of response to subunit inactivated influenza vaccine. Study-wide findings and caveats: Authors suggested few new T cells are recruited by each seasonal influenza vaccination.

Each CDR3 protein is one row after TCRdb ran MiXCR on the RT-PCR reads. This sample has about 540,000 distinct CDR3 sequences, with roughly a quarter found just once. This clonotype was seen only a few times. Its antigen is unknown. V was cut by 6 bases and J by 3 bases, with 11 bases left in between. The CDR3 has 13 residues. The same data also went into a second study, on T cells expressing NK-cell markers. That source adds: Synthesis of TCR beta cDNA relied on 5'RACE template switching carrying UMIs. Top CD8+ clonotypes included the dominant CD3+CD56+NKG2C+ clonotypes in roughly 6 donors. In a few donors, dominant clonotypes made up roughly 28.3-65% of CD3+CD56-NKG2C+ cells.

J is TRBJ2-5 and V is TRBV12-3 or TRBV12-4, with a possible D match to TRBD1 (6 bases). The starting material was CD4+ T cells sorted from PBMCs, obtained 11 to 12 days after vaccination. The clonotype was recovered from a man aged 50-60 years who received an inactivated influenza vaccine. The CDR3, as DNA: TGTGCCAGCAGGCCAGGGGTGGAAGAGACCCAGTACTTC. Translation: CASRPGVEETQYF.